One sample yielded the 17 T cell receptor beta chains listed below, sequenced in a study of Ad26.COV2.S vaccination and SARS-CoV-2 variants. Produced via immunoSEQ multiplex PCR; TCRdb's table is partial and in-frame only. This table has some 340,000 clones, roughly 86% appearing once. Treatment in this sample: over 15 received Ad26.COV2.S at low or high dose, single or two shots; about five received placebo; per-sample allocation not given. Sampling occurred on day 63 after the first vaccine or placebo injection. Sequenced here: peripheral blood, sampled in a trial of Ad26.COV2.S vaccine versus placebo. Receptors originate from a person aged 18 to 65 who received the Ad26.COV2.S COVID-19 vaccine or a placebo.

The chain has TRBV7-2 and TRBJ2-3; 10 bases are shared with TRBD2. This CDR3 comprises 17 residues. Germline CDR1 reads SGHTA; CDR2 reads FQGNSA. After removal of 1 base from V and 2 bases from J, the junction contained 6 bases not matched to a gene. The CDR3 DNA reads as TGTGCCAGCAGCTTAGGCCTAAGCGGGGGGGACACAGATACGCAGTATTTT. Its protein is CASSLGLSGGDTDTQYF.

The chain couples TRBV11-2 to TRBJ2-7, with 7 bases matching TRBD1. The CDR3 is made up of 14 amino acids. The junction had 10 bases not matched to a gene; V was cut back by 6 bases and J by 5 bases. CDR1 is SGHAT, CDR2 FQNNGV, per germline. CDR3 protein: CASRRSGQPNEQYF. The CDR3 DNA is TGTGCCAGCAGACGTTCGGGACAGCCGAACGAGCAGTACTTC.

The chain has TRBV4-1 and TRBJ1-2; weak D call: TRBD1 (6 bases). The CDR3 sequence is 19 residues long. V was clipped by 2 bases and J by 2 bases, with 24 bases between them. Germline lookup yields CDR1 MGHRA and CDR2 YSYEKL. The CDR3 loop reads CASSQNPLGAWRQNYGYTF. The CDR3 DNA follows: TGCGCCAGCAGCCAAAATCCCCTGGGGGCGTGGAGGCAGAACTATGGCTACACCTTC.

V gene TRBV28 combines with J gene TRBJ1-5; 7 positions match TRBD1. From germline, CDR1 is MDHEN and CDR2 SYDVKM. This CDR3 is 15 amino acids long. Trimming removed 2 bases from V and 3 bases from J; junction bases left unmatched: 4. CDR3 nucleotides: TGTGCCAGCAGTTTAGGGGGACAGAACAATCAGCCCCAGCATTTT. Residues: CASSLGGQNNQPQHF.

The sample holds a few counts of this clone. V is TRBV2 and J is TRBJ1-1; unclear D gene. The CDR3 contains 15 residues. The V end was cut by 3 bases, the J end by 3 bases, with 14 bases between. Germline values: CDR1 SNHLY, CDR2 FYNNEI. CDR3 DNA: TGTGCCAGCAGTGATATCGGAGGGTTGTACACTGAAGCTTTCTTT. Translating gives CASSDIGGLYTEAFF.

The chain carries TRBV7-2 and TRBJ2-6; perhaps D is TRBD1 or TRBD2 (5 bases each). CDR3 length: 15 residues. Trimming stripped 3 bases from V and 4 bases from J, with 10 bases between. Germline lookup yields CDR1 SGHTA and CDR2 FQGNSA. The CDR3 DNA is TGTGCCAGCAGCTTGAGAGGGACCGGGGCCAACGTCCTGACTTTC. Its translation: CASSLRGTGANVLTF.

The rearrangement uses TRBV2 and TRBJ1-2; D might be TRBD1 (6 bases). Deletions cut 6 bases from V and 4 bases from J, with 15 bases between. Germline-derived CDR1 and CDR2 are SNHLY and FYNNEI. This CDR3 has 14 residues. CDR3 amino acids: CASSANRAVYGYTF. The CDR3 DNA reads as TGTGCCAGCAGCGCGAACAGGGCGGTCTATGGCTACACCTTC.

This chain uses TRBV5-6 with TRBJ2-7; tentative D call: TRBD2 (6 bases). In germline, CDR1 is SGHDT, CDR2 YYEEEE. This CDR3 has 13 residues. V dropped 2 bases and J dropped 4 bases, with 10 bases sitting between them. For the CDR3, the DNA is TGTGCCAGCAGCTTTTCGGCGGGATACGAGCAGTACTTC. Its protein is CASSFSAGYEQYF.

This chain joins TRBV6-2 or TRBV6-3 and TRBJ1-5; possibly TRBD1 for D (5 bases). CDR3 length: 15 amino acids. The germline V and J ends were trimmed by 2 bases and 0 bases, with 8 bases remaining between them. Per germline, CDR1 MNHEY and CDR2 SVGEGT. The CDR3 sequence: CASSYDGGSNQPQHF. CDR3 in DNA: TGTGCCAGCAGTTACGATGGGGGTAGCAATCAGCCCCAGCATTTT.

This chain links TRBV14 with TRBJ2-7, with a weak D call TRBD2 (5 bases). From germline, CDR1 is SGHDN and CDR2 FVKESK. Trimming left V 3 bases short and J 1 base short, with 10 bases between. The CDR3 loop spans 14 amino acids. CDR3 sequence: CASSHFGESYEQYF. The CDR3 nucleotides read TGTGCCAGCAGCCATTTCGGGGAGTCCTACGAGCAGTACTTC.

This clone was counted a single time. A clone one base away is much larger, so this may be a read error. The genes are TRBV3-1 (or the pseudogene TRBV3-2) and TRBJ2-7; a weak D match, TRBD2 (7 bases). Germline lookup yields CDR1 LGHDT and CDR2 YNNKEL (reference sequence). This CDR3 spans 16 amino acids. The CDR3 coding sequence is TGTGCCCGCAGAGGGGGGGGGCCATCGGGGCTCTACGAGCAGTACTTC. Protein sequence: CARRGGGPSGLYEQYF.

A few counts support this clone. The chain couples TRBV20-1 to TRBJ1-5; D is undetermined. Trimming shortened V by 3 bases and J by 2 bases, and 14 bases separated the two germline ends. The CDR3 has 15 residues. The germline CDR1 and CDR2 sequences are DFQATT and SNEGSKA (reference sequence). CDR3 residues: CSASNPGGGNQPQHF. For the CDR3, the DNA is TGCAGTGCTAGTAATCCGGGAGGAGGCAATCAGCCCCAGCATTTT.

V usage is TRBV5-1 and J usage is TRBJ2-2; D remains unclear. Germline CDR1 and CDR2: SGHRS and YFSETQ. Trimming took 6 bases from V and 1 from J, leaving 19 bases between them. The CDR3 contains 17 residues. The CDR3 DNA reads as TGCGCCAGCACCCTTCGGAAGACACCCCAGAACACCGGGGAGCTGTTTTTT. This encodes CASTLRKTPQNTGELFF.

As DNA, the CDR3 is TGTGCCAGCAGTTACGGTTCGGGCAGCTTGGTCAATGAGCAGTTCTTC. It yields the protein CASSYGSGSLVNEQFF. J is TRBJ2-1 and V is TRBV6-5, with D unclear. This CDR3 is 16 amino acids long. V was shortened by 2 bases and J by 6 bases, with 17 bases between the two germline ends. CDR1 is MNHEY, CDR2 SVGAGI, per germline.

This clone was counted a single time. The CDR3 sequence is CASSYPDGVPGTQYF. The CDR3 region has the DNA TGTGCCAGCAGTTACCCCGATGGTGTACCGGGTACGCAGTATTTT. The chain has TRBV6-2 or TRBV6-3 and TRBJ2-3; D not certain. The germline V gene encodes CDR1 MNHEY and CDR2 SVGEGT. The V and J ends lost 2 bases and 8 bases respectively, with 17 bases between them. The CDR3 length is 15 residues.

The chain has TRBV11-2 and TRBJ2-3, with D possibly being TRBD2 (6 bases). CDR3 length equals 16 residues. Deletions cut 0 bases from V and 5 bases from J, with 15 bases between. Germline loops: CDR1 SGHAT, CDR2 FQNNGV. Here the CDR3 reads CASSLDRGFRGDTQYF. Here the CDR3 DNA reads TGTGCCAGCAGCTTAGATCGGGGGTTCCGAGGAGATACGCAGTATTTT.

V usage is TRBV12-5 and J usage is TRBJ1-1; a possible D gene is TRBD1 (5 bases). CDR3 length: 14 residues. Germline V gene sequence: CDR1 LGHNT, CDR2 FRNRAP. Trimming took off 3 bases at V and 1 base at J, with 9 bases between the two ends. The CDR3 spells CASGFGGTNTEAFF. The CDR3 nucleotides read TGTGCTAGTGGTTTCGGGGGGACGAACACTGAAGCTTTCTTT.